These 2 T cell receptor beta chains came from one sample sequenced in a study of T cell responses to AZD1222 COVID-19 vaccine (dated by TCRdb to about 2021). Read against the paper, the sample's time point label means: baseline before first vaccination. The method behind the library was the immunoSEQ multiplex PCR assay. Not all clones reach the TCRdb copy of this immuneACCESS table, which keeps in-frame sequences only. Checked studies attribute under half of the gap to unresolved V genes and leave the rest unexplained. This sample is represented by about 120,000 clones; about nine tenths of them were singletons. In total, the top ten clones hold approximately 20% of the sample. The source was peripheral blood, collected on day 0 of AZD1222 vaccination. The receptors stem from an adult in good health.

This sequence joins TRBV28 and TRBJ1-5; 9 bases match TRBD1. Germline CDR1 reads MDHEN; CDR2 reads SYDVKM. V lost 8 bases, J lost 6 bases, and 8 bases stayed unmatched. The CDR3 extends over 14 amino acids. The CDR3 here is CASGNRGRFQPQHF. In DNA, the CDR3 is TGTGCCAGCGGGAACAGGGGGCGTTTTCAGCCCCAGCATTTT.

V and J are TRBV21-1 and TRBJ1-4; the DNA was not compared with TRBD1, the D call given in the table. TRBV21-1 is an annotated pseudogene. CDR3 length: 14 amino acids. The CDR3, as DNA: TGTGCCAGCAGCTTAAAGGTGGGGCTTGAAAAACTGTTTTTT. This translates into CASSLKVGLEKLFF.